This is a list of T cell receptor beta chains from one sample in a study of blood T cell repertoires in COVID-19. Measured with immunoSEQ multiplex PCR; TCRdb has only the in-frame clones, and not every one. The table lists approximately 200,000 clones, roughly 80% of them singletons. Input material: peripheral blood. Receptor source: a human donor in a cohort sampled during active COVID-19. Both conserved end residues are part of each CDR3. The order of the fields is J gene, V gene, clone size, D gene, CDR3 protein, CDR3 DNA. The D gene is left open where the match is weak. Part of the rows lack a size; the others show once, few, many or a class for expanded clones.

J gene: TRBJ2-3
V gene: TRBV28
clone size: .
D gene: TRBD2
CDR3 protein: CASRSSGRSHTQYF
CDR3 DNA: TGTGCCAGCAGATCTAGCGGGAGGTCACATACGCAGTATTTT

J gene: TRBJ2-5
V gene: TRBV15
clone size: .
D gene: .
CDR3 protein: CATSRGGGEYETQYF
CDR3 DNA: TGTGCCACCAGCAGGGGGGGAGGAGAGTATGAGACCCAGTACTTC

J gene: TRBJ2-1
V gene: TRBV9
clone size: .
D gene: TRBD2
CDR3 protein: CASSAGGDPSSYNEQFF
CDR3 DNA: TGTGCCAGCAGCGCCGGGGGGGACCCGAGCTCCTACAATGAGCAGTTCTTC

J gene: TRBJ2-3
V gene: TRBV7-7
clone size: .
D gene: .
CDR3 protein: CASSSGGTDTQYF
CDR3 DNA: TGTGCCAGCAGCTCAGGGGGGACAGATACGCAGTATTTT

J gene: TRBJ1-2
V gene: TRBV20-1
clone size: .
D gene: TRBD1
CDR3 protein: CSASRIGQGVIRGYTF
CDR3 DNA: TGCAGTGCTAGTAGGATCGGACAGGGGGTTATTCGTGGCTACACCTTC

J gene: TRBJ1-3
V gene: TRBV2
clone size: .
D gene: .
CDR3 protein: CASSFTGSSGNTIYF
CDR3 DNA: TGTGCCAGCAGTTTCACAGGGAGCTCTGGAAACACCATATATTTT

J gene: TRBJ2-7
V gene: TRBV5-1
clone size: .
D gene: TRBD1
CDR3 protein: CASTGTGSYEQYF
CDR3 DNA: TGCGCCAGCACCGGGACAGGGTCCTACGAGCAGTACTTC

J gene: TRBJ2-1
V gene: TRBV19
clone size: few
D gene: TRBD2
CDR3 protein: CASSKTSGAYNEQFF
CDR3 DNA: TGTGCCAGTAGTAAGACTAGCGGGGCCTACAATGAGCAGTTCTTC

J gene: TRBJ1-3
V gene: TRBV24-1
clone size: .
D gene: TRBD1
CDR3 protein: CATSDLLRDRGKNTIYF
CDR3 DNA: TGTGCCACCAGTGATTTGCTACGGGACAGGGGTAAAAACACCATATATTTT

J gene: TRBJ2-7
V gene: TRBV7-2
clone size: .
D gene: TRBD2
CDR3 protein: CASSLTRGGRGSEQYF
CDR3 DNA: TGTGCCAGCAGCCTGACTCGCGGCGGGAGGGGAAGTGAGCAGTACTTC

J gene: TRBJ2-5
V gene: TRBV3-1/TRBV3-2
clone size: .
D gene: TRBD2
CDR3 protein: CASSHVRLAVYF
CDR3 DNA: TGTGCCAGCAGCCATGTCCGACTAGCGGTGTACTTC

J gene: TRBJ2-1
V gene: TRBV7-2
clone size: .
D gene: TRBD1
CDR3 protein: CASSSQGLSYNEQFF
CDR3 DNA: TGTGCCAGCAGCTCACAGGGGTTATCCTACAATGAGCAGTTCTTC

J gene: TRBJ2-1
V gene: TRBV4-3
clone size: .
D gene: TRBD2
CDR3 protein: CASSQDSAGGPFTYNEQFF
CDR3 DNA: TGCGCCAGCAGCCAAGATTCTGCGGGAGGGCCCTTCACCTACAATGAGCAGTTCTTC

J gene: TRBJ1-4
V gene: TRBV4-1
clone size: .
D gene: .
CDR3 protein: CASSQGEGVGEKLFF
CDR3 DNA: TGCGCCAGCAGCCAAGGGGAAGGGGTTGGTGAAAAACTGTTTTTT

J gene: TRBJ2-7
V gene: TRBV5-4
clone size: .
D gene: TRBD2
CDR3 protein: CASSLGTSGSGWQYF
CDR3 DNA: TGTGCCAGCAGCTTGGGGACTAGCGGCAGCGGGTGGCAGTACTTC

J gene: TRBJ2-7
V gene: TRBV9
clone size: .
D gene: TRBD2
CDR3 protein: CASSVASGSLLLEQYF
CDR3 DNA: TGTGCCAGCAGCGTAGCTAGCGGGAGTCTTCTCCTCGAGCAGTACTTC

J gene: TRBJ2-7
V gene: TRBV6-6
clone size: few
D gene: TRBD2
CDR3 protein: CASTSGSPYEQYF
CDR3 DNA: TGTGCCAGCACTAGCGGGAGTCCCTACGAGCAGTACTTC

J gene: TRBJ2-7
V gene: TRBV5-1
clone size: .
D gene: TRBD1
CDR3 protein: CASSLKDRTPYEQYF
CDR3 DNA: TGCGCCAGCAGCCTTAAGGACAGGACACCCTACGAGCAGTACTTC

J gene: TRBJ1-5
V gene: TRBV2
clone size: .
D gene: TRBD1
CDR3 protein: CASRSNRGNQPQHF
CDR3 DNA: TGTGCCAGCAGGTCAAACAGGGGGAACCAGCCCCAGCATTTT

J gene: TRBJ1-5
V gene: TRBV5-1
clone size: .
D gene: .
CDR3 protein: CASSLGGNSNQPQHF
CDR3 DNA: TGCGCCAGCAGCCTGGGAGGTAATAGCAATCAGCCCCAGCATTTT

J gene: TRBJ1-3
V gene: TRBV30
clone size: .
D gene: .
CDR3 protein: CAWRGSHSGNTIYF
CDR3 DNA: TGTGCCTGGAGAGGGAGTCACTCTGGAAACACCATATATTTT

J gene: TRBJ1-3
V gene: TRBV28
clone size: few
D gene: .
CDR3 protein: CASSSRGRAGNTIYF
CDR3 DNA: TGTGCCAGCAGTTCAAGGGGCAGGGCCGGAAACACCATATATTTT

J gene: TRBJ2-2
V gene: TRBV18
clone size: .
D gene: .
CDR3 protein: CASSPIQLTGELFF
CDR3 DNA: TGTGCCAGCTCACCAATACAGCTAACCGGGGAGCTGTTTTTT

J gene: TRBJ2-7
V gene: TRBV7-9
clone size: .
D gene: TRBD1
CDR3 protein: CASSSTGNSYEQYF
CDR3 DNA: TGTGCCAGCAGCTCGACAGGGAATTCCTACGAGCAGTACTTC

J gene: TRBJ1-1
V gene: TRBV2
clone size: .
D gene: TRBD1
CDR3 protein: CASSAGGEGTEAFF
CDR3 DNA: TGTGCCAGCAGTGCAGGGGGCGAGGGCACTGAAGCTTTCTTT

J gene: TRBJ1-1
V gene: TRBV30
clone size: .
D gene: .
CDR3 protein: CAWGRGAVTEAFF
CDR3 DNA: TGTGCCTGGGGGCGGGGGGCGGTCACTGAAGCTTTCTTT

J gene: TRBJ1-1
V gene: TRBV11-3
clone size: .
D gene: TRBD1
CDR3 protein: CASSLDRGEAFF
CDR3 DNA: TGTGCCAGCAGCTTAGACAGGGGGGAAGCTTTCTTT

J gene: TRBJ2-3
V gene: TRBV7-9
clone size: few
D gene: .
CDR3 protein: CASSLGRALTDTQYF
CDR3 DNA: TGTGCCAGCAGCTTAGGCAGGGCGCTCACAGATACGCAGTATTTT

J gene: TRBJ1-1
V gene: TRBV6-4
clone size: .
D gene: TRBD1
CDR3 protein: CASSDSTGEGTEAFF
CDR3 DNA: TGTGCCAGCAGTGACTCGACAGGGGAGGGCACTGAAGCTTTCTTT

J gene: TRBJ2-3
V gene: TRBV9
clone size: .
D gene: .
CDR3 protein: CASSVATYTDTQYF
CDR3 DNA: TGTGCCAGCAGCGTCGCAACCTACACAGATACGCAGTATTTT

J gene: TRBJ2-7
V gene: TRBV9
clone size: .
D gene: .
CDR3 protein: CASSVVLGGEQYF
CDR3 DNA: TGTGCCAGCAGCGTAGTATTAGGGGGCGAGCAGTACTTC